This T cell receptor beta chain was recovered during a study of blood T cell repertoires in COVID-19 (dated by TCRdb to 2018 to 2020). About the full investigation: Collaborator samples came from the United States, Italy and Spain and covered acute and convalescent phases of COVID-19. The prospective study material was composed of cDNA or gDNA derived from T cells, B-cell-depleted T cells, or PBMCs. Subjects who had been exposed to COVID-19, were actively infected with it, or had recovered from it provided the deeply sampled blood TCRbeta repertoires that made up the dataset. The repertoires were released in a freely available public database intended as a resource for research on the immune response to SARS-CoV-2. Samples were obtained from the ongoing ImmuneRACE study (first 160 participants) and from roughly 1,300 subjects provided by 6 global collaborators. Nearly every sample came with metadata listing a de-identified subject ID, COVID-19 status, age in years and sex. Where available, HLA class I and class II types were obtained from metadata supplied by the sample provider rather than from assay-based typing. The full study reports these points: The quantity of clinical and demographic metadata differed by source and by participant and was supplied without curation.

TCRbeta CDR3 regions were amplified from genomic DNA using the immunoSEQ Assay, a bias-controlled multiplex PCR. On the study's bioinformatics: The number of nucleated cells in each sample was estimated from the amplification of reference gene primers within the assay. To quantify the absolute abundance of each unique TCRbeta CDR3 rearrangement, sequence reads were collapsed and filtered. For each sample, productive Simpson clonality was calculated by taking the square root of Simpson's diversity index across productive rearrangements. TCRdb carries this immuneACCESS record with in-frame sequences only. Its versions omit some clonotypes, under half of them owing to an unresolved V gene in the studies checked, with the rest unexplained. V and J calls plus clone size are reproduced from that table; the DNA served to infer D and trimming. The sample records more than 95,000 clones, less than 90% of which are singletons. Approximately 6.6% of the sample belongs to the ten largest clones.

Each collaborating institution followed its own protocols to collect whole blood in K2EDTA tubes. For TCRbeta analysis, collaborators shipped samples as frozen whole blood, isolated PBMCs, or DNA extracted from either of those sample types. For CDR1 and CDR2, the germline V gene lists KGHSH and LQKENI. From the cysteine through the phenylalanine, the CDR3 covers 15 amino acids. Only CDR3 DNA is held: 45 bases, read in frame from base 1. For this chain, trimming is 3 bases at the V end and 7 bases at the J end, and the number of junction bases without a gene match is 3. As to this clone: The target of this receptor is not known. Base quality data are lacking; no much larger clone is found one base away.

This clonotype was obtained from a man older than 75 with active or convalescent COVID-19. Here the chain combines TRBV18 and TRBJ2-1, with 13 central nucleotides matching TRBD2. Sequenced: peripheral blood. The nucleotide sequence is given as TGTGCCAGCTCACCTTGGACTAGCGGGAGTAATGAGCAGTTCTTC. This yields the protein CASSPWTSGSNEQFF. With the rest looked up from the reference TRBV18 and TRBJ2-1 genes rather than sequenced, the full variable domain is NAGVMQNPRHLVRRRGQEARLRCSPMKGHSHVYWYRQLPEEGLKFMVYLQKENIIDESGMPKERFSAEFPKEGPSILRIQQVVRGDSAAYFCASSPWTSGSNEQFFGPGTRLTVL.